Shown below are 17 T cell receptor beta chains from a single sample sequenced in a study of spatial heterogeneity in lung cancer. Regarding the study as a whole: One measure, the expanded intratumoral alpha and beta TCR count, tracked tumor mutation counts.

Noted time point: sample taken at primary tumor resection. Their antigens remain unidentified. TCRdb used MiXCR to reprocess the 5' RACE reads, holding one entry per CDR3 protein. The sample records over 5,500 distinct CDR3 sequences, about 14% being singletons. The sequences come from lung tumor tissue, collected at surgery. The receptor set was obtained from a male donor with early-stage non-small cell lung cancer.

This clonotype was counted at least ten times. Little can be read into the size of this beta chain, an off-target read in a library designed for alpha chains. The V gene is TRBV7-9, the J gene TRBJ2-5, with no clear D. Germline loops: CDR1 SEHNR, CDR2 FQNEAQ (reference sequence). The CDR3 runs 13 residues. The V end lost 3 bases, the J end lost 4 bases, and 9 bases lay between the germline ends. CDR3 sequence (DNA): TGTGCCAGCAGCTTCCCTCCCGGAGAGACCCAGTACTTC. Its translation: CASSFPPGETQYF.

This clonotype is medium-sized (0.01 to 0.1%) by share. This beta chain was picked up by a library intended for alpha chains and is off target, so its count carries little meaning. The chain recombines TRBV7-9 with TRBJ2-1, with 15 bases that match TRBD2. Germline CDR1 SEHNR, CDR2 FQNEAQ (reference sequence). This CDR3 is built from 17 residues. Trimming took 7 bases from V and 8 from J; bases not matched to a gene: 12. The chain's CDR3 is CASTKPGLAGGFDEQFF. CDR3 bases: TGTGCCAGCACCAAGCCGGGACTAGCGGGAGGTTTTGATGAGCAGTTCTTC.

By sample fraction, this clonotype is medium-sized. Being off target in a library aimed at alpha chains, this beta chain has a size of little meaning. V gene TRBV5-6 combines with J gene TRBJ2-2; TRBD1 or TRBD2 may be the D gene (6 bases each). Germline V gives CDR1 SGHDT, CDR2 YYEEEE. Trimming left V 7 bases short and J 0 bases short, with 25 bases between. The length of the CDR3 is 19 residues. CDR3 loop: CASGNLPADGGSNTGELFF. CDR3 in DNA: TGTGCCAGCGGCAACTTACCCGCCGACGGGGGCTCGAACACCGGGGAGCTGTTTTTT.

This clonotype ranks as medium-sized. This beta chain was picked up by a library intended for alpha chains and is off target, so its count carries little meaning. The chain couples TRBV27 to TRBJ2-2, with D perhaps being TRBD1 or TRBD2 (5 bases each). This CDR3 contains 15 residues. V shed 8 bases and J shed 0 bases, with 13 bases lying between them. Per the germline V gene, CDR1 is MNHEY and CDR2 is SMNVEV (reference sequence). CDR3 in amino acids: CASRRPGPNTGELFF. In nucleotides, the CDR3 is TGTGCCAGCCGACGTCCGGGGCCGAACACCGGGGAGCTGTTTTTT.

Points on this clonotype: With a much larger clone just one base away, this may be a read error. Found in a library prepared for alpha chains, this beta chain is an off-target read, and its abundance has little meaning. J is TRBJ2-5 and V is TRBV7-9; D remains unclear. Trimming removed 3 bases from V and 4 bases from J, with 9 bases in between. Germline CDR1 and CDR2: SEHNR and FQNEAQ (reference sequence). The CDR3 contains 13 residues. CDR3 residues: CASSFPPRETQYF. The CDR3 DNA reads as TGTGCCAGCAGCTTCCCTCCCAGAGAGACCCAGTACTTC.

As for this clonotype: Because the library targeted alpha chains, this beta chain is an off-target read whose size means little. This chain connects TRBV12-5 to TRBJ2-3; the D is unclear. The CDR3 runs 11 residues. V lost 2 bases and J 4 bases, leaving 1 base between the germline ends. Germline assignment: CDR1 LGHNT and CDR2 FRNRAP. The DNA for the CDR3 is TGTGCTAGTGGTTTGTCAGATACGCAGTATTTT. Amino acids: CASGLSDTQYF. The full variable domain, rest sourced from reference TRBV12-5 and TRBJ2-3, is DARVTQTPRHKVTEMGQEVTMRCQPILGHNTVFWYRQTMMQGLELLAYFRNRAPLDDSGMPKDRFSAEMPDATLATLKIQPSEPRDSAVYFCASGLSDTQYFGPGTRLTVL.

This clonotype is deemed medium-sized. This beta chain appears as a stray read in a library generated for alpha chains; its size is not informative. V gene TRBV5-6 combines with J gene TRBJ2-7; 8 nucleotides line up with TRBD2. Trimming at V came to 0 bases and at J to 6 bases, leaving 2 bases not matched to a gene. Germline V gene sequence: CDR1 SGHDT, CDR2 YYEEEE. CDR3 length: 13 amino acids. CDR3 region: CASSLVAGGEQYF. The CDR3 DNA is TGTGCCAGCAGCTTGGTTGCGGGAGGCGAGCAGTACTTC.

This clonotype was found many times. Since the library was made to target alpha chains, this beta chain is a stray read and its abundance is not meaningful. The CDR3, as DNA: TGTGCCAGCAGCTGGGACAGGGCGAACACCGGGGAGCTGTTTTTT. As protein: CASSWDRANTGELFF. This chain joins TRBV7-2 and TRBJ2-2; 9 nucleotides line up with TRBD1. Trimming removed 4 bases from V and 0 bases from J; junction bases left unmatched: 0. CDR1 SGHTA and CDR2 FQGNSA come from the germline V gene. CDR3 length: 15 residues.

This clonotype ranks as medium-sized. This beta chain appears as a stray read in a library generated for alpha chains; its size is not informative. The CDR3 bases are TGTGCCAGCAGGGACCGACCGGCGCACGAGCAGTACTTC. Its protein is CASRDRPAHEQYF. The V call is TRBV28, the J call TRBJ2-7; D gene unclear. V shed 6 bases and J shed 5 bases, with 14 bases lying between them. The CDR3 spans 13 residues. CDR1 is MDHEN and CDR2 is SYDVKM in the germline V gene.

This clonotype has at least ten counts. A library made for alpha chains picked up this beta chain off target, so its size means little. The chain carries TRBV19 and TRBJ2-7, with a weak D call TRBD2 (6 bases). This CDR3 contains 16 residues. Per the germline V gene, CDR1 is LNHDA and CDR2 is SQIVND (reference sequence). V was cut by 3 bases and J by 6 bases, with 21 bases left in between. The CDR3 loop reads CASSIYGPGTGSEQYF. For the CDR3, the DNA is TGTGCCAGTAGTATCTACGGCCCCGGGACTGGGTCCGAGCAGTACTTC.

This clonotype is medium-sized in the sample. Mismatch with germline at one junction end may stem from a read error. For a library built for alpha chains, this beta chain is a stray read; little rests on its size. The chain links TRBV7-7 to TRBJ2-2, with TRBD1 matching over 10 bases. Germline V gene lookup returns CDR1 SSHAT and CDR2 FNYEAQ (reference sequence). The CDR3 has 14 amino acids. This chain's CDR3 is CASSPDRGTGELFF. In nucleotides, the CDR3 is TGTGCTAGCAGCCCGGACAGGGGGACCGGGGAGCTGTTTTTT.

This clonotype is termed medium-sized. Within a library made for alpha chains, this beta chain is off target, and its count is uninformative. The V and J genes are TRBV25-1 and TRBJ2-5, with D perhaps matching TRBD1 (6 bases). Trimming took 7 bases from V and 3 from J, leaving 18 bases between them. This CDR3 spans 15 amino acids. Germline CDR1 MGHDK, CDR2 SYGVNS. CDR3 protein: CASTGGRAREETQYF. As DNA, the CDR3 is TGTGCCAGCACTGGGGGCCGGGCACGTGAAGAGACCCAGTACTTC.

There are many counts of this clonotype. Because the library targeted alpha chains, this beta chain is an off-target read whose size means little. The rearrangement links TRBV24-1 to TRBJ2-7; no firm D call. This CDR3 contains 13 residues. Germline V gene data show CDR1 as KGHDR and CDR2 as SFDVKD. Trimming removed 4 bases at V and 5 bases at J, with 11 bases between. The CDR3 region is CATSEVGYDEQYF. CDR3 DNA sequence: TGTGCCACCAGTGAAGTGGGTTACGACGAGCAGTACTTC.

Concerning this clonotype itself: A library prepared for alpha chains yielded this beta chain as an off-target read; its size is of little meaning. V and J are TRBV6-1 and TRBJ2-1, with 10 bases aligning to TRBD2. In germline, CDR1 is MNHNS, CDR2 SASEGT. The CDR3 is 15 residues long. The ends lost 3 bases at V and 10 bases at J; junction bases unmatched: 9. The CDR3 DNA sequence: TGTGCCAGCAGTGAGCGGACTAGCGGACTGGCGGAGCAGTTCTTC. It specifies CASSERTSGLAEQFF.

By proportion, this clonotype is medium-sized. Since the library was made to target alpha chains, this beta chain is a stray read and its abundance is not meaningful. The chain joins TRBV28 to TRBJ2-7, with 9 bases aligning to TRBD2. V lost 5 bases and J lost 4; bases outside the gene matches: 9. CDR3 length: 15 residues. Germline loops: CDR1 MDHEN, CDR2 SYDVKM. The CDR3 coding sequence is TGTGCCAGCAGTCCCACTAGCGGGCGAGATTACGAGCAGTACTTC. Translated: CASSPTSGRDYEQYF.

This clonotype is medium-sized (0.01 to 0.1%). Found in a library prepared for alpha chains, this beta chain is an off-target read, and its abundance has little meaning. The J gene is TRBJ2-7, the V gene TRBV20-1; TRBD2 matches 10 bases. The CDR3 covers 14 residues. Trimming cost V 6 bases and J 0 bases; bases outside gene matches: 5. Germline CDR1 DFQATT, CDR2 SNEGSKA (reference sequence). CDR3 DNA: TGCAGTGCCCCACTAGCGGGACCCTCCTACGAGCAGTACTTC. This encodes CSAPLAGPSYEQYF.

This clonotype is medium-sized within its sample. The library was prepared for alpha chains; this beta chain is a stray read, so its frequency means little. The rearrangement joins TRBV7-9 to TRBJ2-1; 8 positions agree with TRBD2. The CDR3 is 15 residues long. V dropped 6 bases and J dropped 7; count of bases not matched to a gene: 11. Germline CDR1 reads SEHNR; CDR2 reads FQNEAQ (reference sequence). The CDR3 DNA sequence: TGTGCCAGCAGTTCTAATTTAGCGGGAAGGAATGAGCAGTTCTTC. This translates into CASSSNLAGRNEQFF.